The present T cell receptor beta chain was sequenced within a study of vaccination effects on CD4 cells after COVID-19. Study results and caveats: Missing from the study were early post-infection timepoints, and its convalescent patients were few. Infection- and vaccine-induced clones contracted markedly late after vaccination.

Sequenced by immunoSEQ multiplex PCR; TCRdb stores in-frame clones only, minus some. The table lists roughly 50,000 clones, about four fifths of them singletons. On this clone: What it binds is unknown.

ViraFEST assay sequencing came after antigen-specific CD4+ T cells were expanded with viral peptide pools. Isolation of CD4+ T cells took place after 10 days of culture. According to the study, vaccine recipients showed no prior SARS-CoV-2 infection and negative nucleocapsid antibodies. Some 2 million PBMC were placed in each well, which was supplemented with 10 IU/ml IL-2 and roughly 9 ug/ml peptides. Both day 3 and day 7 saw half the medium replaced with IL-2 medium. The sequence derives from a human donor who received a COVID-19 vaccine. This specimen was CD4+ T cells from PBMCs cultured with HCoV-OC43 spike peptides, taken before COVID-19 vaccination. Subset denoted: HCoV-OC43 spike overlapping peptide pool stimulation.

The CDR3 here is CASSETLGSSTDTQYF. CDR3 nucleotide sequence: TGTGCCAGCAGCGAGACCCTTGGAAGCAGCACAGATACGCAGTATTTT. The rearrangement uses TRBV7-3 and TRBJ2-3; no clear D gene. V was pared by 5 bases and J by 0 bases, with 15 bases between. The germline gives CDR1 SGHTA, CDR2 FQGTGA. The CDR3 is 16 amino acids.